This T cell receptor beta chain was found in a study of T cell repertoires in cytomegalovirus infection. Study-wide background: Well-studied HLA-B-restricted epitopes and recently identified HLA-C-restricted epitopes of CMV were both used in the study. Public TCR beta signatures provided an indication of both CMV infection and a matching HLA type. Findings and caveats of the study: It was HLA-C-restricted CMV-specific TCR beta clonotypes that dominated the response ex vivo. Summed frequency of public TCR beta families distinguished CMV carriers with the relevant HLA.

Deletions cut 6 bases from V and 6 bases from J, with 9 bases between. Germline CDR1 reads MDHEN; CDR2 reads SYDVKM. The CDR3 spans 11 residues. Via MiXCR, TCRdb re-called the reads, giving one row per CDR3 protein. The data show approximately 1,000,000 distinct CDR3 sequences, approximately 30% seen once. This clonotype has just a few counts. The antigen is undetermined. The receptor's source is a human donor in good health (CMV status not recorded). Some clones in this sample may be carry-over from other donors' samples. Material: cultured CD8+ T cells from PBMCs, obtained from culture after CMV antigen stimulation. V usage is TRBV28 and J usage is TRBJ2-7; a weak D match, TRBD2 (5 bases). The CDR3 DNA reads TGTGCCAGCAGAGAGGGCTTCGAGCAGTACGTC. It encodes CASREGFEQYV.